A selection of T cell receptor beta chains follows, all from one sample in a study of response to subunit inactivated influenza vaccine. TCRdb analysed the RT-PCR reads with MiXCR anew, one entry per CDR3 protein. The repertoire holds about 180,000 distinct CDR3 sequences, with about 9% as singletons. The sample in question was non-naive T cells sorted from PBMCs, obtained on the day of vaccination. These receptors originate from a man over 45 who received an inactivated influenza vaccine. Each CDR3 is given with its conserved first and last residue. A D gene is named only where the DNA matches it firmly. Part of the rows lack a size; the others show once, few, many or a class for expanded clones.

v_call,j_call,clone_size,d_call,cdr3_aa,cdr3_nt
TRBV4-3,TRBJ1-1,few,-,CASSQDRGRGTEAFF,TGCGCCAGCAGCCAAGATCGAGGGCGCGGCACTGAAGCTTTCTTT
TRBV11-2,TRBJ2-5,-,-,CASARDGGGETQYF,TGTGCCAGCGCACGGGACGGAGGTGGGGAGACCCAGTACTTC
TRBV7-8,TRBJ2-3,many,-,CASSLTRTTDTQYF,TGTGCCAGCAGCCTCACGAGGACAACAGATACGCAGTATTTT
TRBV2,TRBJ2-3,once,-,CTCRRLWPGAPKSTDTQYF,TGTACCTGCAGACGGCTATGGCCGGGGGCGCCAAAGTCGACAGATACGCAGTATTTT
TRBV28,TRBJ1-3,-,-,CASRTAGLTGNTIYF,TGTGCCAGCAGGACAGCGGGATTAACTGGAAACACCATATATTTT
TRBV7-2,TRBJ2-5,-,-,CASSPQGGRGSETQYF,TGTGCCAGCAGCCCCCAGGGGGGAAGAGGGTCAGAGACCCAGTACTTC
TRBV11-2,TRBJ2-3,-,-,CASSLMGTHPRDTQYF,TGTGCCAGCAGCCTAATGGGGACTCACCCCCGGGATACGCAGTATTTT
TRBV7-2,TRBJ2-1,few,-,CASSLVLGQGPNNEQFF,TGTGCCAGCAGCTTAGTGCTCGGGCAGGGTCCAAACAATGAGCAGTTCTTC
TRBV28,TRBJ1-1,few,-,CASSLRGSGGNTEAFF,TGTGCCAGCAGTTTAAGGGGCTCGGGTGGGAACACTGAAGCTTTCTTT
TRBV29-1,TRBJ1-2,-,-,CSVVGDHGYTF,TGCAGCGTTGTAGGGGATCATGGCTACACCTTC
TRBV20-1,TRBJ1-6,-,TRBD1,CSASGTVNSPLHF,TGCAGTGCTAGCGGGACAGTCAATTCACCCCTCCACTTT
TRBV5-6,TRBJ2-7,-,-,CASSLVTGRAYEQYF,TGTGCCAGCAGCTTGGTGACAGGGAGGGCCTACGAGCAGTACTTC
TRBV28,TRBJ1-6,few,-,CASSAGTIDSPLHF,TGTGCCAGCAGCGCCGGGACTATCGATTCACCCCTCCACTTT
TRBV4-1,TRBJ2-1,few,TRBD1,CASSRLNRQGGGNEQFF,TGCGCCAGCAGCCGATTAAACCGACAGGGTGGAGGCAATGAGCAGTTCTTC
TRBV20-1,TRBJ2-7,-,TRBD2,CSAAPGLAVFEQYF,TGCAGTGCTGCTCCGGGACTAGCCGTTTTCGAGCAGTACTTC
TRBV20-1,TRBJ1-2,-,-,CSADSYYGYTF,TGCAGTGCCGACTCCTACTATGGCTACACCTTC
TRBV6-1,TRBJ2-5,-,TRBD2,CASSEASGGGGFSRETQYF,TGTGCCAGCAGTGAAGCGTCGGGGGGGGGGGGTTTTTCTCGAGAGACCCAGTACTTC
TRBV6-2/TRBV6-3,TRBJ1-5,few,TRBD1,CASSPVRGDNQPQHF,TGTGCCAGCAGTCCCGTCAGGGGGGACAATCAGCCCCAGCATTTT
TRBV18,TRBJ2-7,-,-,CASSPPGLASYEQYF,TGTGCCAGCTCACCTCCGGGTCTGGCGAGTTACGAGCAGTACTTC
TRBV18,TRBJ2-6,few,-,CASSTRGSGANVLTF,TGTGCCAGCTCCACCAGGGGCTCTGGGGCCAACGTCCTGACTTTC
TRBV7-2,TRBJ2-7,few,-,CASSPRPGGYEQYF,TGTGCCAGCAGCCCTCGCCCAGGCGGCTACGAGCAGTACTTC
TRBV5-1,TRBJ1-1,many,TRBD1,CASSLGDSLNTEAFF,TGCGCCAGCAGCTTGGGGGACAGTTTGAACACTGAAGCTTTCTTT
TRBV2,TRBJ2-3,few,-,CASRGAAYTQYF,TGTGCCAGCAGGGGCGCTGCGTATACGCAGTATTTT
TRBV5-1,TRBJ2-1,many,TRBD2,CASSLALAGEQFF,TGCGCCAGCAGCTTGGCTCTAGCGGGAGAGCAGTTCTTC
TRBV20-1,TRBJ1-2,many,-,CSARPPGSFGGYTF,TGCAGTGCTAGACCCCCCGGGAGTTTCGGTGGCTACACCTTC
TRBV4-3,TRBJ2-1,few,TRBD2,CASSQVTGGGYNEQFF,TGCGCCAGCAGCCAAGTAACGGGGGGGGGCTACAATGAGCAGTTCTTC
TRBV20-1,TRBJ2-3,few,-,CSARGKTRGTDTQYF,TGCAGTGCTAGAGGGAAAACTAGAGGCACAGATACGCAGTATTTT
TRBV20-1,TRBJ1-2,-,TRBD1,CSAPQGPDGYTF,TGCAGTGCCCCACAGGGGCCAGATGGCTACACCTTC
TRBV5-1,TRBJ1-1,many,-,CASSSKIRGNVRAEAFF,TGCGCCAGCAGCTCTAAGATCCGGGGAAACGTTCGGGCTGAAGCTTTCTTT
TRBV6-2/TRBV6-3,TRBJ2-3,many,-,CASSYAGAGDTQYF,TGTGCCAGCAGTTATGCAGGGGCGGGGGATACGCAGTATTTT
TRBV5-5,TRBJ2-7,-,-,CASSLDRPTWHF,TGTGCCAGCAGCTTGGACAGGCCAACCTGGCACTTC
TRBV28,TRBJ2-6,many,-,CASSFHPGANVLTF,TGTGCCAGCAGTTTCCATCCCGGGGCCAACGTCCTGACTTTC
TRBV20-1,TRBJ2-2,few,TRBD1,CSARATGGRTGELFF,TGCAGTGCTAGAGCTACAGGGGGTCGCACCGGGGAGCTGTTTTTT
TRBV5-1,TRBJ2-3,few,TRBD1,CASSLSGTGGRDTQYF,TGCGCCAGCAGCTTGTCTGGGACAGGGGGCCGAGATACGCAGTATTTT
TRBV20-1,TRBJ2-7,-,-,CSASVLREPYEQYF,TGCAGTGCTAGTGTATTACGGGAGCCGTACGAGCAGTACTTC
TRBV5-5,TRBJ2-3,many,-,CASSLGGISTDTQYF,TGTGCCAGCAGCTTGGGTGGGATTAGCACAGATACGCAGTATTTT
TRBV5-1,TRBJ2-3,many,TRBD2,CASSLASGGTDTQYF,TGCGCCAGCAGCTTGGCCAGCGGGGGCACAGATACGCAGTATTTT
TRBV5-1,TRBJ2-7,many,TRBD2,CASSLGSVTSGGNYEQYF,TGCGCCAGCAGCTTGGGGTCTGTGACTAGCGGGGGAAACTACGAGCAGTACTTC
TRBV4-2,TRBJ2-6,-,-,CASSQTDSTSSGANVLTF,TGTGCCAGCAGCCAGACGGACAGTACCTCCTCTGGGGCCAACGTCCTGACTTTC
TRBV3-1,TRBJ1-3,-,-,CASSQDRRGLSGNTIYF,TGTGCCAGCAGCCAAGATCGGCGGGGATTATCTGGAAACACCATATATTTT
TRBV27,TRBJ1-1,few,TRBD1,CASSLLGQGDTEAFF,TGTGCCAGCAGTTTATTAGGACAGGGGGACACTGAAGCTTTCTTT
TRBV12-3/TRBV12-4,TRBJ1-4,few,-,CASSLGPSQEKLFF,TGTGCCAGCAGCCTGGGACCCAGCCAGGAAAAACTGTTTTTT
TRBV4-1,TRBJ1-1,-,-,CASSKRVQGGGAEAFF,TGCGCCAGCAGCAAGAGGGTACAGGGAGGGGGAGCTGAAGCTTTCTTT
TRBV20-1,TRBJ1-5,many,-,CSARSSNQPQHF,TGCAGTGCTAGGTCTAGCAATCAGCCCCAGCATTTT
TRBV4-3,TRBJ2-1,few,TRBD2,CASSQVGGGHGEQFF,TGCGCCAGCAGCCAAGTCGGGGGGGGCCACGGTGAGCAGTTCTTC
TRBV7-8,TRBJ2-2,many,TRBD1,CASSPDRGYTGELFF,TGTGCCAGCAGTCCGGACAGGGGTTACACCGGGGAGCTGTTTTTT